The sample holds many counts of the clone carrying this TCR beta chain. What it binds is unknown. Authors of the study amplified TCR beta CDR3 regions from RNA transcripts. The HTBI primer set drove a first-round RT-PCR of the TCR CDR3. TCRdb reprocessed the multiplex PCR reads with MiXCR, giving one entry per CDR3 protein. Of around 300,000 distinct CDR3 sequences in the sample, about 15% are singletons; the top ten hold about 26%. Uncontrolled infection, other autoimmune disease, pregnancy or lactation disqualified patients from enrolment. CDR1 is SEHNR and CDR2 is FQNEAQ in the germline V gene (reference sequence). With 4 bases clipped from V and 8 bases from J, the junction kept 13 bases outside the gene matches. The CDR3 is 16 amino acids. This sample was included in a study of T cells in Graves' hyperthyroidism and ophthalmopathy. Study observations and caveats: Blood also contained most expanded thyroid clonotypes above 0.001. Using 13 V-J features, a model discriminated ophthalmopathy from stable hyperthyroidism.

This receptor was taken from a young woman with Graves' hyperthyroidism. V gene TRBV7-9 combines with J gene TRBJ2-1; 8 bases are a match to TRBD2. The sequencing input was blood. The DNA for the CDR3 is TGTGCCAGCAGCTCACTGCGGGTAGCGGGAATGGATGAGCAGTTCTTC. This codes for CASSSLRVAGMDEQFF.